These 21 T cell receptor beta chains were all obtained from the same sample, sequenced in a study of blood T cells in healthy people across ages. A second PCR of about 7 to 12 cycles used a sample-barcoded 5' primer and a J-beta primer mix. From the 5' RACE reads, TCRdb called clonotypes with MiXCR, one entry per CDR3 protein. The sample has about 640,000 distinct CDR3 sequences, roughly 50% seen once. Sequenced input: blood. The receptors derive from a man aged 60-69 years in good health.

This clonotype has more than one count but fewer than ten. The CDR3, as DNA: TGCGCCAGCAGCTTGTCTAGCGGGTACCAAGAGACCCAGTACTTC. Its protein product is CASSLSSGYQETQYF. The chain couples TRBV5-1 to TRBJ2-5; 8 bases align to TRBD2. CDR3 length equals 15 residues. The V and J ends lost 1 base and 0 bases, in that order; junction bases with no gene match: 2. Germline V gene data show CDR1 as SGHRS and CDR2 as YFSETQ. Drawing the rest from reference TRBV5-1 and TRBJ2-5, the complete variable domain is KAGVTQTPRYLIKTRGQQVTLSCSPISGHRSVSWYQQTPGQGLQFLFEYFSETQRNKGNFPGRFSGRQFSNSRSEMNVSTLELGDSALYLCASSLSSGYQETQYFGPGTRLLVL.

The chain links TRBV10-3 to TRBJ2-1; D perhaps matches TRBD1 (6 bases). The CDR3 loop spans 14 amino acids. The V and J ends lost 6 bases and 4 bases respectively, with 13 bases between them. The germline gives CDR1 ENHRY, CDR2 SYGVKD. CDR3: CAIRRGSEYNEQFF. The CDR3, as DNA: TGTGCCATCAGAAGGGGGAGTGAATACAATGAGCAGTTCTTC.

The rearrangement joins TRBV7-2 to TRBJ2-1, with 9 bases lining up with TRBD2. V trimming: 0 bases; J trimming: 6 bases; junction bases outside the gene matches: 6. This CDR3 contains 16 residues. Per the germline V gene, CDR1 is SGHTA and CDR2 is FQGNSA. The CDR3, as DNA: TGTGCCAGCAGCTTAGCGTGGCGCGGGGGGGCCAATGAGCAGTTCTTC. Amino acid sequence: CASSLAWRGGANEQFF.

This chain joins TRBV29-1 and TRBJ2-4; 12 bases fit TRBD2. The J call may be faulty, since TRBJ2-7 better matches the DNA end. The length of the CDR3 is 13 residues. The germline gives CDR1 SQVTM, CDR2 ANQGSEA. The CDR3 loop is CSVASGRGYEQYF. CDR3 sequence (DNA): TGCAGCGTAGCTAGCGGGAGGGGCTACGAGCAGTACTTC.

This chain joins TRBV20-1 and TRBJ2-3, with TRBD2 matching 8 bases. Losses at the gene ends were 4 bases for V and 1 base for J; bases not matched to a gene: 7. The germline V gene encodes CDR1 DFQATT and CDR2 SNEGSKA (reference sequence). The CDR3 is made up of 15 amino acids. The CDR3 region is CSATGGGMGTDTQYF. CDR3 coding DNA: TGCAGTGCTACCGGCGGGGGGATGGGCACAGATACGCAGTATTTT.

The V gene is TRBV24-1, the J gene TRBJ2-7; unclear D gene. The assigned J gene may be wrong: the sequence end matches TRBJ2-5 better. CDR3 length equals 11 residues. The germline V gene has CDR1 KGHDR and CDR2 SFDVKD. This chain's CDR3 is CATPGARTQYF. The CDR3 region has the DNA TGTGCCACCCCGGGTGCCAGGACCCAGTACTTC.

The J gene is TRBJ2-4, the V gene TRBV12-3 or TRBV12-4; 10 bases are a match to TRBD1. The J call is in doubt because the DNA end fits TRBJ2-7 better. The CDR3 length is 15 residues. In DNA, the CDR3 is TGTGCCAGCAGCCCTCGGGACAGGGGAGGTTACGAGCAGTACTTC. Translated, it gives CASSPRDRGGYEQYF.

The V and J genes are TRBV2 and TRBJ2-1; 10 nucleotides line up with TRBD2. Germline V gene data show CDR1 as SNHLY and CDR2 as FYNNEI. V shed 6 bases, J shed 7 bases, and the junction held 9 bases outside the gene matches. The CDR3 totals 15 residues. In DNA form, the CDR3 reads TGTGCCAGCAGGAGGACTAGCGGAATACAAAATGAGCAGTTCTTC. Amino acids: CASRRTSGIQNEQFF.

This rearrangement joins TRBV20-1 to TRBJ2-3, with no clear D. CDR1 and CDR2 (germline): DFQATT, SNEGSKA (reference sequence). This CDR3 is built from 13 residues. Trimming stripped 6 bases from V and 2 bases from J, with 12 bases between. The CDR3 protein is CSALPTYTDTQYF. CDR3 nucleotides: TGCAGTGCCCTCCCTACTTACACAGATACGCAGTATTTT.

The rearrangement uses TRBV18 and TRBJ1-1; tentative D call: TRBD1 (6 bases). The V gene's germline CDR1 is KGHSH and CDR2 LQKENI. V was clipped by 11 bases and J by 0 bases, with 13 bases between them. There are 13 residues in the CDR3. The CDR3 DNA reads as TGTGCCGGACGCGGGGGGCTGAACACTGAAGCTTTCTTT. It yields the protein CAGRGGLNTEAFF. Full variable domain (missing parts from reference TRBV18 and TRBJ1-1): NAGVMQNPRHLVRRRGQEARLRCSPMKGHSHVYWYRQLPEEGLKFMVYLQKENIIDESGMPKERFSAEFPKEGPSILRIQQVVRGDSAAYFCAGRGGLNTEAFFGQGTRLTVV.

The rearrangement uses TRBV5-1 and TRBJ2-3; D possibly corresponds to TRBD2 (8 bases). This CDR3 has 16 amino acids. In germline, CDR1 is SGHRS, CDR2 YFSETQ. Trimming left V 4 bases short and J 5 bases short, with 20 bases between. The CDR3 nucleotides read TGCGCCAGCAGCATCGCCGGACTAGCAGGGGGAGATACGCAGTATTTT. Amino acid sequence: CASSIAGLAGGDTQYF.

The table lists this clonotype with a few counts. The chain recombines TRBV20-1 with TRBJ2-1; 7 bases are shared with TRBD2. Germline loops: CDR1 DFQATT, CDR2 SNEGSKA (reference sequence). Trimming took 0 bases from V and 8 from J; bases not matched to a gene: 13. CDR3 length equals 16 residues. CDR3 sequence: CSARDTRSGVGDEQFF. DNA of the CDR3: TGCAGTGCTAGAGATACGAGGAGCGGGGTGGGAGATGAGCAGTTCTTC.

J is TRBJ1-2 and V is TRBV10-3; 8 nucleotides match TRBD1. After removal of 0 bases from V and 2 bases from J, the junction contained 5 bases not matched to a gene. Looked up from germline, CDR1 is ENHRY and CDR2 is SYGVKD. This CDR3 comprises 16 residues. DNA for the CDR3: TGTGCCATCAGTGAGTCGAGGGGACAGGCGAACTATGGCTACACCTTC. Its translation is CAISESRGQANYGYTF.

This chain joins TRBV5-1 and TRBJ2-5, with D tentatively TRBD1 (6 bases). Trimming removed 0 bases from V and 7 bases from J, with 16 bases in between. Germline assignment: CDR1 SGHRS and CDR2 YFSETQ. This CDR3 region has 15 residues. The CDR3 coding sequence is TGCGCCAGCAGCTTGGTAGGGGGACCTCAGGGGACCCAGTACTTC. It translates to CASSLVGGPQGTQYF.

The CDR3 nucleotides are TGTGCCAGCAGCCCCCGGGAGCAGGGTACCCAGTACTTC. Translation: CASSPREQGTQYF. The V gene is TRBV12-3 or TRBV12-4, the J gene TRBJ2-5, with TRBD2 as a possible D gene (6 bases). The CDR3 sequence is 13 residues long. Trimming stripped 6 bases from V and 8 bases from J, with 16 bases between.

This clonotype was picked up a small number of times. J is TRBJ2-7 and V is TRBV4-1; D may be TRBD2 (6 bases). The ends were cut back, 0 bases at V and 0 bases at J, with 15 bases in the middle. Germline loops: CDR1 MGHRA, CDR2 YSYEKL. The CDR3 covers 17 residues. For the CDR3, the DNA is TGCGCCAGCAGCCAAGAGACCCACGGGAGCAGCTCCTACGAGCAGTACTTC. This gives the protein CASSQETHGSSSYEQYF.

This sequence joins TRBV20-1 and TRBJ2-5; 9 bases align to TRBD2. CDR1 and CDR2 (germline): DFQATT, SNEGSKA (reference sequence). There are 17 residues in the CDR3. Trimming cost V 0 bases and J 2 bases; bases outside gene matches: 10. CDR3 coding DNA: TGCAGTGCTAGAGATCAGGGCCTAGCGGGGAGTCAAGAGACCCAGTACTTC. Protein product: CSARDQGLAGSQETQYF.

The count of this clonotype is one. The chain couples TRBV7-2 to TRBJ2-5; possible D gene TRBD1, 6 bases. The germline gives CDR1 SGHTA, CDR2 FQGNSA. The CDR3 is 14 amino acids. The V end was cut by 5 bases, the J end by 5 bases, with 15 bases between. The CDR3: CASSPGGGSETQYF. As DNA, the CDR3 is TGTGCCAGCAGCCCAGGTGGGGGCAGCGAGACCCAGTACTTC.

The genes are TRBV10-3 and TRBJ2-1, with D maybe TRBD1 (8 bases). CDR3 length equals 13 residues. Germline V gene sequence: CDR1 ENHRY, CDR2 SYGVKD. The ends were cut back, 6 bases at V and 6 bases at J, with 12 bases in the middle. In DNA form, the CDR3 reads TGTGCCATCAGGGACAGGGAGGGCAATGAGCAGTTCTTC. Residues: CAIRDREGNEQFF.

The J gene is TRBJ2-3, the V gene TRBV3-1, with D perhaps TRBD2 (6 bases). Trimming pared 3 bases from V and 8 bases from J, leaving 12 bases between. Germline assignment: CDR1 LGHDT and CDR2 YNNKEL (reference sequence). CDR3 length equals 13 residues. The CDR3 DNA reads as TGTGCCAGCAGCCAGCTGCGGGGAGGTACGCAGTATTTT. This translates into CASSQLRGGTQYF.

The chain uses TRBV3-1 and TRBJ2-2, with a weak D call TRBD2 (6 bases). The CDR3 is made up of 16 amino acids. Germline assignment: CDR1 LGHDT and CDR2 YNNKEL (reference sequence). Trimming pared 4 bases from V and 5 bases from J, leaving 17 bases between. The CDR3 reads CASSPYISGNTGELFF. The CDR3, as DNA: TGTGCCAGCAGCCCCTACATTAGCGGAAATACCGGGGAGCTGTTTTTT.